This TCR beta chain was found in a study of blood T cells in healthy people across ages. Findings of the study overall: Older age went with lower TCR beta diversity per million T cells, in a roughly linear way.

Next came a second PCR, run for about 7 to 12 cycles, which used a sample-barcoded 5' primer along with a J-beta primer mix. TCRdb re-analysed the 5' RACE reads in MiXCR, keeping a single row per CDR3 protein. Among 1.4 million to 1.5 million distinct CDR3 sequences listed, about 40% were seen once. In the case of this clonotype: Its antigen is as yet unknown.

Sample donors were healthy Caucasian individuals that came from Russia, aged roughly 6 to 95. The CDR3 contains 15 residues. V trimming: 1 base; J trimming: 4 bases; junction bases outside the gene matches: 3. V and J are TRBV12-3 or TRBV12-4 and TRBJ2-7; 11 bases line up with TRBD2. The sequence derives from a woman aged 18-29 years in good health. Sample: blood. The CDR3 sequence: CASSLGSGRGYEQYF. The CDR3 DNA reads TGTGCCAGCAGTTTAGGTAGCGGGAGGGGGTACGAGCAGTACTTC.